These T cell receptor beta chains were read from a single sample in a study of T cell responses to AZD1222 COVID-19 vaccine. The repertoire was sequenced with immunoSEQ multiplex PCR; TCRdb's copy has only in-frame clones and lacks some. This sample has some 110,000 clones, with 88% found just once. Sequences were derived from peripheral blood, sampled on day 0 of AZD1222 vaccination. The receptor set was obtained from an adult in good health. CDR3s include the opening cysteine and the closing phenylalanine or tryptophan. A D gene is named only where the DNA matches it firmly. A row's size may be missing; if present it is once, few, many or a size class.

cdr3_nt: TGTGCCAGCAGCAAAGGTCGGGGTCCTCTCTACGAGCAGTACTTC
cdr3_aa: CASSKGRGPLYEQYF
v_call: TRBV21-1
clone_size: NA
j_call: TRBJ2-7
d_call: NA

cdr3_nt: TGCAGTGCTAGTCGCTCCGAAACCCCTTACAATGAGCAGTTCTTC
cdr3_aa: CSASRSETPYNEQFF
v_call: TRBV20-1
clone_size: NA
j_call: TRBJ2-1
d_call: NA

cdr3_nt: TGTGCCACCAGTGACCCATTAGCGGGAGAATCTCGAGATGAGCAGTTCTTC
cdr3_aa: CATSDPLAGESRDEQFF
v_call: TRBV24-1
clone_size: NA
j_call: TRBJ2-1
d_call: TRBD2

cdr3_nt: TGCGCCAGCAGCTACGACCGGTACGAGCAGTACTTC
cdr3_aa: CASSYDRYEQYF
v_call: TRBV5-1
clone_size: NA
j_call: TRBJ2-7
d_call: NA

cdr3_nt: TGTGCCAGCAGTTACATCTTAGGTTACGGAAACACCATATATTTT
cdr3_aa: CASSYILGYGNTIYF
v_call: TRBV6-6
clone_size: NA
j_call: TRBJ1-3
d_call: NA

cdr3_nt: TGTGCCAGCAGACAGGTTCTAGACACAGATACGCAGTATTTT
cdr3_aa: CASRQVLDTDTQYF
v_call: TRBV2
clone_size: NA
j_call: TRBJ2-3
d_call: NA

cdr3_nt: TGTGCCAGCAGCATGACTAGCGGCAGCTCCTACGAGCAGTACTTC
cdr3_aa: CASSMTSGSSYEQYF
v_call: TRBV28
clone_size: NA
j_call: TRBJ2-7
d_call: TRBD2

cdr3_nt: TGTGCCAGCAGCCCGGACGGAAACACCATATATTTT
cdr3_aa: CASSPDGNTIYF
v_call: TRBV11-3
clone_size: NA
j_call: TRBJ1-3
d_call: NA

cdr3_nt: TGTGCCAGCAGTGGGGTAGAGTGGAGCTCCTATAATTCACCCCTCCACTTT
cdr3_aa: CASSGVEWSSYNSPLHF
v_call: TRBV2
clone_size: NA
j_call: TRBJ1-6
d_call: NA

cdr3_nt: TGTGCCAGCAGCCAAGTAGAAGGGGTTGGGAACACTGAAGCTTTCTTT
cdr3_aa: CASSQVEGVGNTEAFF
v_call: TRBV3-1/TRBV3-2
clone_size: NA
j_call: TRBJ1-1
d_call: NA

cdr3_nt: TGTGCCAGCAGCCTATCGGGGACAGGGGGACATCAGCCCCAGCATTTT
cdr3_aa: CASSLSGTGGHQPQHF
v_call: TRBV28
clone_size: NA
j_call: TRBJ1-5
d_call: TRBD1

cdr3_nt: TGTGCCAGCAGCAAGAGAGGGGGGACTAGCGGGAGGCGAGCCAAAAACATTCAGTACTTC
cdr3_aa: CASSKRGGTSGRRAKNIQYF
v_call: TRBV21-1
clone_size: NA
j_call: TRBJ2-4
d_call: NA

cdr3_nt: TGTGCCAGCAGCGTCCGCCGGGATGAGGACGAGCAGTACTTC
cdr3_aa: CASSVRRDEDEQYF
v_call: TRBV5-4
clone_size: NA
j_call: TRBJ2-7
d_call: NA

cdr3_nt: TGTGCCAGCAGCCCTGGACTAGCTTGGGTCAATGAGCAGTTCTTC
cdr3_aa: CASSPGLAWVNEQFF
v_call: TRBV7-9
clone_size: NA
j_call: TRBJ2-1
d_call: TRBD2

cdr3_nt: TGTGCCAGCAGCTCTAGCGGGCGGCGAGCCAATGAGCAGTTCTTC
cdr3_aa: CASSSSGRRANEQFF
v_call: TRBV6-5
clone_size: NA
j_call: TRBJ2-1
d_call: TRBD2

cdr3_nt: TGTGCCAGCAGCTTAGTGGCAGGGTATAATTCACCCCTCCACTTT
cdr3_aa: CASSLVAGYNSPLHF
v_call: TRBV7-2
clone_size: NA
j_call: TRBJ1-6
d_call: NA

cdr3_nt: TGTGCCAGCAGTCTACAGGGATGGAATCAGCCCCAGCATTTT
cdr3_aa: CASSLQGWNQPQHF
v_call: TRBV6-5
clone_size: NA
j_call: TRBJ1-5
d_call: NA

cdr3_nt: TGTGCCAGCAGCTTAGACAGGGGGAATGAGCAGTTCTTC
cdr3_aa: CASSLDRGNEQFF
v_call: TRBV7-2
clone_size: NA
j_call: TRBJ2-1
d_call: TRBD1

cdr3_nt: TGTGCCAGCATCTACGGAGGATTGGGGGGCGCCTACGAGCAGTACTTC
cdr3_aa: CASIYGGLGGAYEQYF
v_call: TRBV28
clone_size: NA
j_call: TRBJ2-7
d_call: NA

cdr3_nt: TGTGCCAGTAACCCGGGACAGATCTATGGCTACACCTTC
cdr3_aa: CASNPGQIYGYTF
v_call: TRBV19
clone_size: NA
j_call: TRBJ1-2
d_call: TRBD1

cdr3_nt: TGTGCCACCAGTGTCTCAACTAATGAAAAACTGTTTTTT
cdr3_aa: CATSVSTNEKLFF
v_call: TRBV15
clone_size: NA
j_call: TRBJ1-4
d_call: NA

cdr3_nt: TGTGCCAGCAGTCGATCTAGGGGGAGTAACAATCAGCCCCAGCATTTT
cdr3_aa: CASSRSRGSNNQPQHF
v_call: TRBV5-6
clone_size: NA
j_call: TRBJ1-5
d_call: NA

cdr3_nt: TGTGCCAGCAGCCCCCGACAGGCCGTCGGCAATCAGCCCCAGCATTTT
cdr3_aa: CASSPRQAVGNQPQHF
v_call: TRBV6-2/TRBV6-3
clone_size: NA
j_call: TRBJ1-5
d_call: NA

cdr3_nt: TGTGCCAGCAGCCCCATAGCGGGGCGAAGGGAGCAGTTCTTC
cdr3_aa: CASSPIAGRREQFF
v_call: TRBV7-9
clone_size: few
j_call: TRBJ2-1
d_call: TRBD2

cdr3_nt: TGTGCCAGCAGCGTAGACCCTAACATCTACAATGAGCAGTTCTTC
cdr3_aa: CASSVDPNIYNEQFF
v_call: TRBV9
clone_size: NA
j_call: TRBJ2-1
d_call: NA

cdr3_nt: TGTGCCAGCAGCTACGCGTCGGCTGAAGCTTTCTTT
cdr3_aa: CASSYASAEAFF
v_call: TRBV6-6
clone_size: NA
j_call: TRBJ1-1
d_call: NA

cdr3_nt: TGTGCCAGCAGGACCGGGAATTTCCAAGAGACCCAGTACTTC
cdr3_aa: CASRTGNFQETQYF
v_call: TRBV27
clone_size: NA
j_call: TRBJ2-5
d_call: NA

cdr3_nt: TGTGCCAGCAGCTCTCCTCGGCAATCCTACAATGAGCAGTTCTTC
cdr3_aa: CASSSPRQSYNEQFF
v_call: TRBV7-2
clone_size: NA
j_call: TRBJ2-1
d_call: NA

cdr3_nt: TGTGCCAGCAGTCTTTTGCCAGGGGAAGGTGAGCAGTTCTTC
cdr3_aa: CASSLLPGEGEQFF
v_call: TRBV6-5
clone_size: NA
j_call: TRBJ2-1
d_call: NA

cdr3_nt: TGCGCCAGCAGCCTGGGACAGGTAGTCAATGAGCAGTTCTTC
cdr3_aa: CASSLGQVVNEQFF
v_call: TRBV5-1
clone_size: once
j_call: TRBJ2-1
d_call: TRBD1

cdr3_nt: TGTGCCACCAGCCCGACAGGGGGCTTGGGTAATGAAAAACTGTTTTTT
cdr3_aa: CATSPTGGLGNEKLFF
v_call: TRBV15
clone_size: NA
j_call: TRBJ1-4
d_call: TRBD1

cdr3_nt: TGTGCCAGCAGCTTAGGGGGGCACAGTAATGAAAAACTGTTTTTT
cdr3_aa: CASSLGGHSNEKLFF
v_call: TRBV7-2
clone_size: NA
j_call: TRBJ1-4
d_call: NA

cdr3_nt: TGTGCCTGGGCGTCCTCCACTGAAGCTTTCTTT
cdr3_aa: CAWASSTEAFF
v_call: TRBV30
clone_size: NA
j_call: TRBJ1-1
d_call: NA

cdr3_nt: TGTGCCAGCAGCCTAGCGACAGGGGACGGGAGAACCCAGTACTTC
cdr3_aa: CASSLATGDGRTQYF
v_call: TRBV9
clone_size: NA
j_call: TRBJ2-5
d_call: TRBD1

cdr3_nt: TGTGCCAGCACTGAGCTGCGGGTCGTCACGAACACCGGGGAGCTGTTTTTT
cdr3_aa: CASTELRVVTNTGELFF
v_call: TRBV28
clone_size: few
j_call: TRBJ2-2
d_call: NA

cdr3_nt: TGTGCCAGCAGCGACAGGGCGGGTGGCTACACCTTC
cdr3_aa: CASSDRAGGYTF
v_call: TRBV9
clone_size: NA
j_call: TRBJ1-2
d_call: NA

cdr3_nt: TGCGCCAGCAGTTCGAGCGGGAGGGCCTATGAGCAGTTCTTC
cdr3_aa: CASSSSGRAYEQFF
v_call: TRBV10-1
clone_size: once
j_call: TRBJ2-1
d_call: TRBD2

cdr3_nt: TGTGCCGGCTCACCAGGGCGACAGTCCTACGAGCAGTACTTC
cdr3_aa: CAGSPGRQSYEQYF
v_call: TRBV18
clone_size: NA
j_call: TRBJ2-7
d_call: NA

cdr3_nt: TGTGCCAGCAGCCGCGGAGGTCGTGGCTCACCCCTCCACTTT
cdr3_aa: CASSRGGRGSPLHF
v_call: TRBV6-4
clone_size: NA
j_call: TRBJ1-6
d_call: NA

cdr3_nt: TGTGCCAGCAGTTTAGAGTCTGGGAGTGGCTACACCTTC
cdr3_aa: CASSLESGSGYTF
v_call: TRBV27
clone_size: NA
j_call: TRBJ1-2
d_call: NA

cdr3_nt: TGTGCCAGCAGTCCCCCGGGGGCTAGTCAGCCCCAGCATTTT
cdr3_aa: CASSPPGASQPQHF
v_call: TRBV27
clone_size: NA
j_call: TRBJ1-5
d_call: NA

cdr3_nt: TGTGCCAGTGCCAGACTAGCGGGGCTCACAGATACGCAGTATTTT
cdr3_aa: CASARLAGLTDTQYF
v_call: TRBV19
clone_size: NA
j_call: TRBJ2-3
d_call: TRBD2

cdr3_nt: TGCAGCGTTGAAGGCCAGGGGCGGGTCAATGAGCAGTTCTTC
cdr3_aa: CSVEGQGRVNEQFF
v_call: TRBV29-1
clone_size: NA
j_call: TRBJ2-1
d_call: NA

cdr3_nt: TGTGCCAGCAGTTTCGGACAGGGAATTGCTGGCTACACCTTC
cdr3_aa: CASSFGQGIAGYTF
v_call: TRBV28
clone_size: NA
j_call: TRBJ1-2
d_call: TRBD1

cdr3_nt: TGTGCCACCAAACCGGGGCCTAACTATGGCTACACCTTC
cdr3_aa: CATKPGPNYGYTF
v_call: TRBV6-5
clone_size: NA
j_call: TRBJ1-2
d_call: NA

cdr3_nt: TGTGCCAGCATCCCCGGGACTAGACTTTACGAGCAGTACTTC
cdr3_aa: CASIPGTRLYEQYF
v_call: TRBV21-1
clone_size: NA
j_call: TRBJ2-7
d_call: NA

cdr3_nt: TGTGCCAGCAGTTACGGGGTTGGGAATGAGCAGTTCTTC
cdr3_aa: CASSYGVGNEQFF
v_call: TRBV28
clone_size: NA
j_call: TRBJ2-1
d_call: NA

cdr3_nt: TGTGCCAGCAGTTCCAGGGGAACCGGGGAGCTGTTTTTT
cdr3_aa: CASSSRGTGELFF
v_call: TRBV28
clone_size: NA
j_call: TRBJ2-2
d_call: NA

cdr3_nt: TGTGCCAGCAGCCTTTCCGGGGGGGTGGTTACCGGGGAGCTGTTTTTT
cdr3_aa: CASSLSGGVVTGELFF
v_call: TRBV9
clone_size: NA
j_call: TRBJ2-2
d_call: TRBD2

cdr3_nt: TGTGCCAGCAGCCTTTTAGGACAGGGGTTCAACAATGAGCAGTTCTTC
cdr3_aa: CASSLLGQGFNNEQFF
v_call: TRBV5-6
clone_size: NA
j_call: TRBJ2-1
d_call: TRBD1

cdr3_nt: TGCGCCAGCAGCCCAGACAGGGGCGTGTATGAAAAACTGTTTTTT
cdr3_aa: CASSPDRGVYEKLFF
v_call: TRBV4-1
clone_size: NA
j_call: TRBJ1-4
d_call: TRBD1

cdr3_nt: TGTGCCAGCAGCCAATCGAACAGGGGTAGAGCTTTCTTT
cdr3_aa: CASSQSNRGRAFF
v_call: TRBV3-1/TRBV3-2
clone_size: NA
j_call: TRBJ1-1
d_call: TRBD1

cdr3_nt: TGTGCCAGCAGCGGGTCCTACGAGCAGTACTTC
cdr3_aa: CASSGSYEQYF
v_call: TRBV7-9
clone_size: NA
j_call: TRBJ2-7
d_call: NA